A selection of T cell receptor beta chains follows, all from one sample in a study of spatial heterogeneity in lung cancer. MiXCR, run by TCRdb on the 5' RACE reads, gives a single entry per CDR3 protein. Found here are 15,000 to 20,000 distinct CDR3 sequences, under 7.5% of them singletons; the top ten hold about 4%. Sequenced material: lung tumor tissue, taken at surgery. These receptors were collected from a female donor with early-stage non-small cell lung cancer. Each CDR3 is given with its conserved first and last residue. D genes are given only for firm matches. Only some rows state a clone size, as once, few, many or a class for expanded clones.

V: TRBV4-1; J: TRBJ2-5; size: many; D: NA; CDR3: CASSQGFGGGFETQYF; DNA: TGCGCCAGCAGCCAAGGGTTTGGAGGGGGCTTCGAGACCCAGTACTTC
V: TRBV7-2; J: TRBJ1-2; size: many; D: NA; CDR3: CASSLAGPGYTF; DNA: TGTGCCAGCAGCCTAGCCGGCCCCGGCTACACCTTC
V: TRBV28; J: TRBJ2-5; size: NA; D: TRBD2; CDR3: CASSSPGLAEQETQYF; DNA: TGTGCCAGCAGTTCTCCCGGACTAGCGGAACAAGAGACCCAGTACTTC
V: TRBV9; J: TRBJ2-5; size: many; D: NA; CDR3: CASSVEPGGQETQYF; DNA: TGTGCCAGCAGCGTAGAACCGGGCGGCCAAGAGACCCAGTACTTC
V: TRBV7-9; J: TRBJ1-5; size: medium-sized; D: NA; CDR3: CASSPTGPGNQPQHF; DNA: TGTGCCAGCAGCCCGACCGGGCCGGGGAATCAGCCCCAGCATTTT
V: TRBV3-1; J: TRBJ2-7; size: many; D: TRBD1; CDR3: CASSLGQGLHEQYF; DNA: TGTGCCAGCAGTCTAGGACAGGGCCTCCACGAGCAGTACTTC
V: TRBV30; J: TRBJ1-5; size: many; D: TRBD1; CDR3: CAWRERGRGQPQHF; DNA: TGTGCCTGGAGGGAGAGGGGGCGCGGGCAGCCCCAGCATTTT
V: TRBV20-1; J: TRBJ1-1; size: many; D: NA; CDR3: CSAPPGWGDGAFF; DNA: TGCAGTGCTCCCCCCGGATGGGGGGACGGGGCTTTCTTT
V: TRBV20-1; J: TRBJ2-1; size: many; D: NA; CDR3: CSAPGRDIFYNEQFF; DNA: TGCAGTGCCCCTGGCCGGGACATTTTTTACAATGAGCAGTTCTTC
V: TRBV7-2; J: TRBJ1-2; size: many; D: TRBD1; CDR3: CASSSGQGRNGYTF; DNA: TGTGCCAGCAGCTCCGGACAGGGGCGGAATGGCTACACCTTC
V: TRBV6-5; J: TRBJ2-1; size: NA; D: NA; CDR3: CASNPAGSYNEQFF; DNA: TGTGCCAGCAACCCCGCCGGCTCCTACAATGAGCAGTTCTTC
V: TRBV9; J: TRBJ2-2; size: NA; D: NA; CDR3: CASSVQGGTGELFF; DNA: TGTGCCAGCAGCGTTCAGGGAGGAACCGGGGAGCTGTTTTTT
V: TRBV6-1; J: TRBJ1-5; size: medium-sized; D: NA; CDR3: CASSEVLRWEGQPQHF; DNA: TGTGCCAGCAGTGAAGTTTTACGTTGGGAGGGACAGCCCCAGCATTTT
V: TRBV7-2; J: TRBJ2-1; size: many; D: NA; CDR3: CASTYLGGGFRFF; DNA: TGTGCCAGCACTTATCTCGGAGGGGGCTTTAGGTTCTTC
V: TRBV5-1; J: TRBJ2-4; size: many; D: NA; CDR3: CASSSTGPLQNIQYF; DNA: TGCGCCAGCAGCTCGACCGGGCCCCTGCAGAACATTCAGTACTTC
V: TRBV29-1; J: TRBJ2-1; size: many; D: NA; CDR3: CSVEETGRGRRDFF; DNA: TGCAGCGTTGAAGAGACAGGTCGTGGACGGAGGGATTTCTTC
V: TRBV30; J: TRBJ2-7; size: few; D: NA; CDR3: CAWGQGWYEQYF; DNA: TGTGCCTGGGGGCAGGGGTGGTACGAGCAGTACTTC
V: TRBV6-2/TRBV6-3; J: TRBJ2-7; size: many; D: NA; CDR3: CASSYMIGTLAYEQYF; DNA: TGTGCCAGCAGTTATATGATTGGGACGCTCGCATACGAGCAGTACTTC
V: TRBV9; J: TRBJ2-3; size: many; D: NA; CDR3: CASSAYSTNTDTQYF; DNA: TGTGCCAGCAGCGCGTACAGCACCAACACAGATACGCAGTATTTT
V: TRBV19; J: TRBJ1-2; size: many; D: NA; CDR3: CASSFPGTTLKSF; DNA: TGTGCCAGTAGTTTCCCCGGGACAACTTTAAAAAGCTTC
V: TRBV2; J: TRBJ2-3; size: many; D: TRBD2; CDR3: CASSGSGRLISTDTQYF; DNA: TGTGCCAGCAGCGGTAGCGGGAGATTGATTTCCACAGATACGCAGTATTTT
V: TRBV20-1; J: TRBJ2-1; size: medium-sized; D: TRBD2; CDR3: CSARASSGLPALNNEQFF; DNA: TGCAGTGCTAGAGCATCTAGCGGCCTACCAGCCCTTAACAATGAGCAGTTCTTC
V: TRBV3-2; J: TRBJ2-2; size: many; D: NA; CDR3: CASSQPTSGKTPGELFF; DNA: TGTGCCAGCAGCCAGCCGACTAGCGGGAAAACTCCCGGGGAGCTGTTTTTT
V: TRBV29-1; J: TRBJ2-2; size: few; D: NA; CDR3: CSGQRDAAGELFF; DNA: TGCAGCGGCCAACGGGACGCCGCCGGGGAGCTGTTTTTT
V: TRBV18; J: TRBJ2-2; size: many; D: TRBD1; CDR3: CASSMGQTNTGELFF; DNA: TGTGCCAGCTCAATGGGACAGACGAACACCGGGGAGCTGTTTTTT
V: TRBV20-1; J: TRBJ2-3; size: many; D: NA; CDR3: CSAPSVGLYTQYF; DNA: TGCAGTGCTCCCTCGGTCGGTTTGTATACGCAGTATTTT
V: TRBV20-1; J: TRBJ2-1; size: NA; D: TRBD2; CDR3: CSARDPGTSGHNEQFF; DNA: TGCAGTGCTAGAGACCCCGGGACTAGCGGCCACAATGAGCAGTTCTTC
V: TRBV12-3/TRBV12-4; J: TRBJ1-2; size: NA; D: TRBD1; CDR3: CASSPWGQGANYGYTF; DNA: TGTGCCAGCAGTCCCTGGGGACAGGGGGCTAACTATGGCTACACCTTC
V: TRBV28; J: TRBJ1-4; size: medium-sized; D: NA; CDR3: CASGGDATNEKLFF; DNA: TGTGCCAGCGGTGGGGATGCAACTAATGAAAAACTGTTTTTT
V: TRBV3-1; J: TRBJ1-1; size: few; D: TRBD1; CDR3: CASSQVPGGNTEAFF; DNA: TGTGCCAGCAGCCAAGTCCCAGGGGGGAACACTGAAGCTTTCTTT
V: TRBV7-2; J: TRBJ2-3; size: NA; D: NA; CDR3: CASSPEYLLTDTQYF; DNA: TGTGCCAGCAGCCCCGAGTACTTACTCACAGATACGCAGTATTTT
V: TRBV28; J: TRBJ1-2; size: many; D: NA; CDR3: CASSSRPGLGYGYTF; DNA: TGTGCCAGCAGTTCCCGGCCCGGGCTCGGTTATGGCTACACCTTC
V: TRBV5-1; J: TRBJ2-5; size: medium-sized; D: TRBD2; CDR3: CASSSQGGQETQYF; DNA: TGCGCCAGCAGCTCCCAGGGAGGGCAAGAGACCCAGTACTTC